Following are 18 T cell receptor beta chains from one sample sequenced in a study of T cell clonality in common variable immunodeficiency. No antigen has been assigned to these receptors. General study findings and limits: Reportedly, TCR beta sequences from common variable immunodeficiency showed fewer deletions and N-nucleotide insertions.

Sequencing was performed with immunoSEQ multiplex PCR; in TCRdb, only in-frame clones are kept and a portion is missing. The sample presents some 25,000 clones, none singletons. Sequencing was carried out using peripheral blood mononuclear cells. The receptors derive from a human donor with common variable immunodeficiency.

The table lists this clone with a few counts. The observed sequence ends 3 residues before the CDR3 terminus, with the missing tail filled in from the germline J gene. V and J are TRBV18 and TRBJ1-3, with 9 bases fitting TRBD1. The germline gives CDR1 KGHSH, CDR2 LQKENI. V trimming: 3 bases; J trimming: 0 bases; junction bases outside the gene matches: 12. The CDR3 has 19 amino acids. CDR3 sequence reads: CASSPLDFGTGTSGNTIYF. CDR3 bases read: TGTGCCAGCTCACCTCTTGACTTTGGGACAGGGACCTCTGGAAACACC.

In its sample, this clone was seen many times. The read gets to within 3 residues of the CDR3 end, and the germline J gene fills in the rest. The rearrangement joins TRBV5-6 to TRBJ1-2; the match to TRBD1 covers 7 bases. Germline CDR1 is SGHDT and CDR2 is YYEEEE. The CDR3 has 13 amino acids. CDR3 sequence reads: CASRSWTGWGYTF. CDR3 DNA, as far as it was read: TGTGCCAGCAGGTCATGGACAGGCTGGGGC.

In its sample, this clone was seen many times. The DNA ends 3 residues before the CDR3 does, and the rest of the CDR3 is filled in from the germline J gene. This chain links TRBV12-3 or TRBV12-4 with TRBJ2-1; 7 bases map to TRBD2. This CDR3 is built from 14 residues. The J segment lost 0 bases and the V segment lost 10 bases, leaving 6 bases of the junction unmatched. The sequenced part of the CDR3 DNA is TGTGCCACCACACGGGGGGTCTCCTACAATGAG. This gives the protein CATTRGVSYNE. The full CDR3 is CATTRGVSYNEQFF.

Comments on this clone: The read ends 3 residues early relative to the CDR3; the germline J gene fills the gap. This chain joins TRBV7-3 and TRBJ1-1, with D possibly matching TRBD1 (5 bases). Germline V gene sequence: CDR1 SGHTA, CDR2 FQGTGA. This CDR3 comprises 14 residues. V was clipped by 5 bases and J by 3 bases, with 13 bases between them. CDR3 DNA, as far as it was read: TGTGCCAGCAGCCGCGTCGGGGGGGACACTGAA. It encodes CASSRVGGDTE. In full, the CDR3 reads CASSRVGGDTEAFF. Filled out from reference TRBV7-3 and TRBJ1-1, the complete variable domain reads GAGVSQTPSNKVTEKGKYVELRCDPISGHTALYWYRQSLGQGPEFLIYFQGTGAADDSGLPNDRFFAVRPEGSVSTLKIQRTERGDSAVYLCASSRVGGDTEAFFGQGTRLTVV.

This clone has at least ten counts. The missing CDR3 end, 3 residues past where the read stops, is filled in from the germline J gene. The V and J genes are TRBV7-9 and TRBJ2-4; D is undetermined. The germline V and J ends were trimmed by 1 base and 0 bases, with 4 bases remaining between them. Germline CDR1 is SEHNR and CDR2 is FQNEAQ (reference sequence). CDR3 length equals 14 residues. The CDR3 sequence: CASSLGAAKNIQYF. Incomplete CDR3 DNA: TGTGCCAGCAGCTTAGGAGCAGCCAAAAACATT.

Remarks on this clone: The CDR3 extends 3 residues past the end of the read, so its final part is completed from the germline J gene. V is TRBV2 and J is TRBJ1-1; TRBD1 might be the D (6 bases). The CDR3 is made up of 14 amino acids. The V gene lost 7 bases and the J gene lost 2 bases, with 14 bases spanning the gap. From germline, CDR1 is SNHLY and CDR2 FYNNEI. The DNA read from the CDR3 is TGTGCCAGCACCTCGACAGGAGCTAACACTGAA. Translation: CASTSTGANTE. In full, the CDR3 is CASTSTGANTEAFF.

As regards this clone: The read ends 3 residues early relative to the CDR3; the germline J gene fills the gap. The rearrangement uses TRBV30 and TRBJ2-1; D gene uncertain. Germline-derived CDR1 and CDR2 are GTSNPN and SVGIG (reference sequence). The CDR3 extends over 11 amino acids. Between the trimmed V and J ends, which lost 4 bases and 6 bases, there was a span of 7 bases. CDR3 sequence reads: CAWTKGNEQFF. Incomplete CDR3 DNA: TGTGCCTGGACGAAGGGCAATGAG.

This clone was seen ten or more times. The read terminates 3 residues before the CDR3 end, so the remaining end is supplied by the germline J gene. The V call is TRBV2, the J call TRBJ1-4; TRBD1 aligns across 7 bases. The CDR3 has 14 residues. J gave up 7 bases and V 2 bases, and 4 bases lay outside the gene matches. Germline V CDR1 and CDR2: SNHLY, FYNNEI. This chain's CDR3 is CASSEQGGGEKLFF. The sequenced CDR3 bases are TGTGCCAGCAGTGAACAGGGGGGAGGTGAAAAA.

This clone has ten or more counts. The missing CDR3 end, 3 residues past where the read stops, is filled in from the germline J gene. This chain links TRBV18 with TRBJ2-5, with 11 bases matching TRBD2. The CDR3 totals 15 residues. The J segment lost 5 bases and the V segment lost 2 bases, leaving 4 bases of the junction unmatched. The germline V gene encodes CDR1 KGHSH and CDR2 LQKENI. The sequenced CDR3 bases are TGTGCCAGCTCACCAATCCCTAGCGGGAGGGAGACC. Residues: CASSPIPSGRET. The CDR3 in full is CASSPIPSGRETQYF.

As concerns this clone: The read stops 3 residues short of the end of the CDR3; the missing end is completed from the germline J gene. The gene calls are TRBV7-8 and TRBJ2-7; 11 bases are a match to TRBD2. Germline values: CDR1 SGHVS, CDR2 FQNEAQ. This CDR3 region has 17 residues. V shed 0 bases and J 4 bases; nucleotides not matched to a gene: 8. The CDR3 sequence: CASSLATGTSGRYEQYF. Incomplete CDR3 DNA: TGTGCCAGCAGCTTAGCGACCGGGACTAGCGGCAGATACGAG.

This clone was recorded at least ten times. From the germline J gene comes the end of the CDR3, since the read stops 3 residues before it. The chain has TRBV7-3 and TRBJ2-3; tentative D call: TRBD1 (5 bases). V lost 8 bases and J lost 2, with 14 bases in between. Germline V gene lookup returns CDR1 SGHTA and CDR2 FQGTGA. There are 14 residues in the CDR3. This CDR3 is CASGVGPDTDTQYF. The CDR3 bases that were read are TGTGCCAGCGGAGTGGGGCCCGACACAGATACG.

This clone was counted between two and nine times. The read gets to within 3 residues of the CDR3 end, and the germline J gene fills in the rest. The chain combines TRBV20-1 with TRBJ2-5; TRBD2 might be the D (5 bases). V was cut by 3 bases and J by 5 bases, with 16 bases left in between. This CDR3 is built from 14 residues. CDR1 and CDR2 (germline): DFQATT, SNEGSKA (reference sequence). CDR3 DNA (partial): TGCAGTGCTAGTTACGAGAGGGTGGCGGAGACC. Protein sequence: CSASYERVAET. The whole CDR3 region reads CSASYERVAETQYF.

Sample share makes this clone medium-sized. The CDR3 here is CASEDPSGGNHEQFF. CDR3 DNA, as far as it was read: TGTGCCAGCGAGGACCCTAGCGGGGGGAATCATGAG. The chain recombines TRBV19 with TRBJ2-1; 11 nucleotides match TRBD2. Read coverage stops 3 residues before the CDR3 terminus; the germline J gene supplies the remainder. The CDR3 consists of 15 residues. V shed 9 bases, J shed 8 bases, and the junction held 12 bases outside the gene matches. Germline CDR1 and CDR2: LNHDA and SQIVND (reference sequence).

In its sample, this clone was seen a few times. The read falls 3 residues short of the CDR3 end, and the missing part is taken from the germline J gene. The rearrangement joins TRBV6-8 to TRBJ2-7; 7 positions agree with TRBD1. The V segment lost 11 bases and the J segment 1 base; nucleotides outside the gene matches: 14. The germline gives CDR1 MNHGY, CDR2 SAAAGT. The CDR3 runs to 15 residues. The sequenced part of the CDR3 DNA is TGTGCCCCGCAGGGGGTTTTTTCGATTTCCTACGAG. Translation: CAPQGVFSISYE. Given in full, the CDR3 is CAPQGVFSISYEQYF.

This clone was detected only a few times. Read data end 3 residues before the CDR3 end; the end is taken from the germline J gene. The chain combines TRBV7-8 with TRBJ2-7; D remains ambiguous. The CDR3 length is 13 residues. The germline V gene has CDR1 SGHVS and CDR2 FQNEAQ. V lost 3 bases to trimming and J lost 4 bases, with 10 bases between them. Incomplete CDR3 DNA: TGTGCCAGCAGCTTGATACAGCAATACGAG. The encoded protein is CASSLIQQYE. The whole CDR3 region reads CASSLIQQYEQYF.

The table lists this clone with a few counts. The read terminates 3 residues before the CDR3 end, so the remaining end is supplied by the germline J gene. V is TRBV5-1 and J is TRBJ2-1, with a weak D call TRBD2 (6 bases). The CDR3 sequence is 15 residues long. V was clipped by 4 bases and J by 9 bases, with 20 bases between them. The germline V gene has CDR1 SGHRS and CDR2 YFSETQ. The sequenced part of the CDR3 DNA is TGCGCCAGCAGCGCGAGGCAGGGTCCCGGGGGTGAG. This gives the protein CASSARQGPGGE. The entire CDR3 protein is CASSARQGPGGEQFF.

This clone was detected many times. The CDR3 end lies 3 residues beyond the end of the read and is filled in from the germline J gene. The chain joins TRBV29-1 to TRBJ1-1, with D unresolved. Trimming removed 3 bases at V and 1 base at J, with 6 bases between. This CDR3 is 12 amino acids long. The germline gives CDR1 SQVTM, CDR2 ANQGSEA. The CDR3 reads CSVDRSNTEAFF. The CDR3 bases that were read are TGCAGCGTTGACAGGTCGAACACTGAA.

With respect to this clone: The read ends 3 residues shy of where the CDR3 ends; the end is completed using the germline J gene. V and J are TRBV19 and TRBJ1-4, with D unclear. The V gene's germline CDR1 is LNHDA and CDR2 SQIVND (reference sequence). The CDR3 covers 15 residues. Deletions cut 2 bases from V and 5 bases from J, with 12 bases between. The DNA read from the CDR3 is TGTGCCAGTAGTATATTCGCGGGCAGGAATGAAAAA. Translation: CASSIFAGRNEK. The entire CDR3 protein is CASSIFAGRNEKLFF.